These 8 T cell receptor beta chains were sequenced from one sample in a study of patients and donors after allogeneic stem cell transplantation. TCRdb called the RT-PCR reads again in MiXCR, with one record for every CDR3 protein. The table shows about a million distinct CDR3 sequences, with about 20% occurring only once. What was sequenced was blood, either unsorted or a sorted T cell fraction (not recorded which). These receptors were collected from a human donor who was either an allogeneic HSCT recipient or a stem cell or donor lymphocyte infusion donor (not recorded which). It is not recorded whose cells these are; they may come from a transplant donor.

The chain employs TRBV5-4 and TRBJ2-4, with 7 nucleotides matching TRBD2. Trimming took 4 bases from V and 2 from J; bases not matched to a gene: 9. Germline assignment: CDR1 SGHNT and CDR2 YYREEE (reference sequence). CDR3 length equals 16 residues. CDR3 region: CASSPGGVETKNIQYF. The CDR3 DNA reads as TGTGCCAGCAGCCCGGGGGGTGTTGAGACCAAAAACATTCAGTACTTC.

The table lists this clonotype with a few counts. V gene TRBV6-2 or TRBV6-3 combines with J gene TRBJ2-1, with a possible D match to TRBD1 (6 bases). Trimming cost V 6 bases and J 2 bases, with 17 bases left between them. Germline V gives CDR1 MNHEY, CDR2 SVGEGT. The CDR3 totals 16 residues. CDR3 region: CASRQIIGGPYNEQFF. Written as DNA, the CDR3 is TGTGCCAGCAGGCAGATAATAGGGGGACCCTACAATGAGCAGTTCTTC.

The rearrangement uses TRBV2 and TRBJ2-5; D possibly uses TRBD1 or TRBD2 (5 bases each). Looked up from germline, CDR1 is SNHLY and CDR2 is FYNNEI. This CDR3 spans 16 amino acids. Trimming shortened V by 0 bases and J by 4 bases, and 15 bases separated the two germline ends. CDR3 bases: TGTGCCAGCAGTGAAGCCGGGACCCCCCGGGTAGAGACCCAGTACTTC. Translating it yields CASSEAGTPRVETQYF.

The table lists this clonotype with a few counts. The V call is TRBV13, the J call TRBJ2-7; D may match TRBD1 or TRBD2 (6 bases each). Germline values: CDR1 PRHDT, CDR2 FYEKMQ (reference sequence). Trimming removed 4 bases at V and 2 bases at J, with 21 bases between. The CDR3 is 17 amino acids. Written as DNA, the CDR3 is TGTGCCAGCAGCTCCCCCGAAGGGGGGCAGAGGGCCTACGAGCAGTACTTC. Translating it yields CASSSPEGGQRAYEQYF.

The chain is built from TRBV12-3 or TRBV12-4 and TRBJ2-7, with TRBD1 as a possible D gene (6 bases). This CDR3 contains 14 residues. Trimming took off 7 bases at V and 3 bases at J, with 16 bases between the two ends. The CDR3 region is CASTHGQKNYEQYF. The CDR3 nucleotides are TGTGCCAGCACGCATGGACAGAAGAACTACGAGCAGTACTTC.

This chain uses TRBV7-9 with TRBJ1-1; possibly TRBD1 for D (5 bases). Trimming pared 6 bases from V and 9 bases from J, leaving 11 bases between. The CDR3 spans 11 residues. Germline V gene data show CDR1 as SEHNR and CDR2 as FQNEAQ (reference sequence). In DNA, the CDR3 is TGTGCCAGCAGTACTGAGGGGCAAGCTTTCTTT. Translation gives CASSTEGQAFF. Looking up the rest from reference TRBV7-9 and TRBJ1-1 gives the full variable domain: DTGVSQNPRHKITKRGQNVTFRCDPISEHNRLYWYRQTLGQGPEFLTYFQNEAQLEKSRLLSDRFSAERPKGSFSTLEIQRTEQGDSAMYLCASSTEGQAFFGQGTRLTVV.

Comment on this clonotype: Just one base apart from a much larger clone, this may be a read error. This rearrangement joins TRBV12-3 or TRBV12-4 to TRBJ1-5, with D uncertain. The CDR3 spans 15 residues. V was pared by 2 bases and J by 1 base, with 9 bases between. This chain's CDR3 is CASSLSRDSNQPQHF. The CDR3 DNA sequence: TGTGCCAGCAGTTTATCCCGAGACAGCAATCAGCCCCAGCATTTT.

This rearrangement joins TRBV7-3 to TRBJ2-1; 8 bases are shared with TRBD2. Looked up from germline, CDR1 is SGHTA and CDR2 is FQGTGA. V lost 2 bases, J lost 5 bases, and 11 bases stayed unmatched. The CDR3 runs to 17 residues. CDR3 amino acids: CASSLWAGGPINNEQFF. DNA for the CDR3: TGTGCCAGCAGCTTATGGGCGGGAGGCCCCATCAACAATGAGCAGTTCTTC.